This T cell receptor (beta chain) was identified in a study of shared clonotypes between healthy human individuals. Study-wide context: The donors, two women and a few men, were aged 18 to 49.

Running of the assay took place at deep level. Produced via immunoSEQ multiplex PCR; TCRdb's table is partial and in-frame only. The sample has hundreds of thousands of clones, around 78% seen once. Findings and caveats of the study: Sample collection involved blood only; tissue repertoires are likely different.

Samples left unsorted employed about 100 million PBMCs for genomic DNA. The CDR3 is 15 residues long. The ends were cut back, 0 bases at V and 4 bases at J, with 13 bases in the middle. From germline, CDR1 is MGHRA and CDR2 YSYEKL. Regarding this clone: Its antigen remains unknown.

The chain joins TRBV4-1 to TRBJ2-7; D is undetermined. The source of this sequence is a woman aged 40 to 55 in good health. Some clones in this sample may be carry-over from other donors' samples. The source material was PBMCs. The DNA for the CDR3 is TGCGCCAGCAGCCAAGAAGGTGGGCAGCTATACGAGCAGTACTTC. Its protein product is CASSQEGGQLYEQYF.